Below, 7 T cell receptor beta chains from the same sample are listed, as sequenced in a study of response to subunit inactivated influenza vaccine. In TCRdb, the RT-PCR reads were re-called with MiXCR into one record per CDR3 protein. The sample records around 470,000 distinct CDR3 sequences, about 7.2% being singletons. Sequenced material: PBMCs from blood, taken less than 30 months after vaccination. The receptor set was obtained from a man between 50 and 69 years old who received an inactivated influenza vaccine.

This clonotype was detected ten times or more. The chain employs TRBV12-3 or TRBV12-4 and TRBJ2-3; D remains ambiguous. The CDR3 has 11 amino acids. V was shortened by 1 base and J by 11 bases, with 7 bases between the two germline ends. The CDR3 DNA sequence: TGTGCCAGCAGTTTAGAGCCCGAGCAGTATTTT. Translation gives CASSLEPEQYF.

The rearrangement links TRBV30 to TRBJ2-4; D gene uncertain. This CDR3 comprises 16 residues. The germline V and J ends were trimmed by 1 base and 3 bases, with 16 bases remaining between them. Germline loops: CDR1 GTSNPN, CDR2 SVGIG (reference sequence). The CDR3 DNA is TGTGCCTGGAGTGGGAACGTTTGGACGGGCAAAAACATTCAGTACTTC. Protein sequence: CAWSGNVWTGKNIQYF. The full variable domain, rest sourced from reference TRBV30 and TRBJ2-4, is SQTIHQWPATLVQPVGSPLSLECTVEGTSNPNLYWYRQAAGRGLQLLFYSVGIGQISSEVPQNLSASRPQDRQFILSSKKLLLSDSGFYLCAWSGNVWTGKNIQYFGAGTRLSVL.

The chain joins TRBV25-1 to TRBJ1-6; unclear D gene. Germline CDR1 reads MGHDK; CDR2 reads SYGVNS. The CDR3 totals 14 residues. Trimming pared 2 bases from V and 9 bases from J, leaving 11 bases between. The CDR3 loop reads CASSEGIQSSPLHF. In DNA, the CDR3 is TGTGCCAGCAGTGAAGGGATCCAAAGTTCACCCCTCCACTTT.

This clonotype was detected ten times or more. The genes are TRBV6-1 and TRBJ1-5; 7 nucleotides agree with TRBD1. The length of the CDR3 is 16 residues. With 4 bases clipped from V and 0 bases from J, the junction kept 6 bases outside the gene matches. Germline V gene sequence: CDR1 MNHNS, CDR2 SASEGT. In DNA, the CDR3 is TGTGCCAGCAGTGTAGGGACAGTGAATAGCAATCAGCCCCAGCATTTT. It specifies CASSVGTVNSNQPQHF.

This chain connects TRBV7-9 to TRBJ2-1, with TRBD2 matching over 13 bases. The CDR3 has 17 residues. The V gene end was trimmed by 0 bases and the J gene end by 7 bases; junction bases not matched to a gene: 6. The germline V gene encodes CDR1 SEHNR and CDR2 FQNEAQ (reference sequence). CDR3 residues: CASSLAEGLAGANEQFF. The CDR3 DNA is TGTGCCAGCAGCTTAGCCGAAGGACTAGCGGGAGCAAATGAGCAGTTCTTC.

The chain joins TRBV6-2 or TRBV6-3 to TRBJ2-3, with 10 positions matching TRBD2. The CDR3 contains 16 residues. V shed 2 bases and J 10 bases; nucleotides not matched to a gene: 12. The V gene's germline CDR1 is MNHEY and CDR2 SVGEGT. CDR3 region: CASSYSGRAFEESQYF. CDR3 nucleotide sequence: TGTGCCAGCAGTTACAGCGGGAGGGCCTTTGAGGAATCGCAGTATTTT.

The chain employs TRBV18 and TRBJ2-3; 7 bases align to TRBD1. V lost 2 bases and J lost 4; bases outside the gene matches: 6. This CDR3 comprises 15 residues. Germline CDR1 is KGHSH and CDR2 is LQKENI. CDR3 bases: TGTGCCAGCTCACCAAGGGGGCTGGGGCCAGATACGCAGTATTTT. Amino acid sequence: CASSPRGLGPDTQYF.